This TCR beta chain was identified during a study of T-cell memory formation after mild COVID-19. Study as a whole: TCR clusters were largely donor specific.

Notes on the study in general: Nothing showed for sure that second-wave clones peaking on day 37 were SARS-CoV-2 specific.

About this clonotype: The antigen remains undetermined.

Germline-derived CDR1 and CDR2 are SGHDT and YYEEEE. This CDR3 region has 13 residues. Trimming at V came to 3 bases and at J to 4 bases, leaving 3 bases not matched to a gene. TCRdb re-called the 5' RACE reads through MiXCR, storing one row per CDR3 protein. The sample has around 250,000 distinct CDR3 sequences, 16% seen once; the top ten hold 20% to 25%. The sequence came from a man younger than 35 who had mild COVID-19 (a few samples of this study predate the infection). Cell type and time point are not known. This chain connects TRBV5-6 to TRBJ1-2; 7 nucleotides align to TRBD1. Sample: PBMCs or a T cell subset sorted from them (not recorded which). The chain's CDR3 is CASSSGGAYGYTF. The CDR3 DNA sequence: TGTGCCAGCAGCTCAGGGGGGGCCTATGGCTACACCTTC.